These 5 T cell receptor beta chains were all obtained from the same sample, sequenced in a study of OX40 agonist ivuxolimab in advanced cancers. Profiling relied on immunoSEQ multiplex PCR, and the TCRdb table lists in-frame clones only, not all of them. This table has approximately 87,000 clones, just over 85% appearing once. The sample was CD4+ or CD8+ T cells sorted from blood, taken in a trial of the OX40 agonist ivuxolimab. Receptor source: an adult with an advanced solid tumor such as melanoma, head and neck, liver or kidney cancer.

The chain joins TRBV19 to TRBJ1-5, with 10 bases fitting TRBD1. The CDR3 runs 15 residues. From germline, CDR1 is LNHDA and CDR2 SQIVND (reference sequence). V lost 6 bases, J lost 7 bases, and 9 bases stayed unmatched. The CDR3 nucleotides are TGTGCCAGTAGAACCGGGACAGGGGAAAACCAGCCCCAGCATTTT. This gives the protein CASRTGTGENQPQHF.

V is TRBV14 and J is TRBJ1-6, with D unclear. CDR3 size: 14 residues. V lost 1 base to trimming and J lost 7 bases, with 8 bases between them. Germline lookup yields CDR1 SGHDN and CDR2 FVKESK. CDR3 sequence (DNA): TGTGCCAGCAGCCAAGTGGCGCGGAATTCACCCCTCCACTTT. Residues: CASSQVARNSPLHF.

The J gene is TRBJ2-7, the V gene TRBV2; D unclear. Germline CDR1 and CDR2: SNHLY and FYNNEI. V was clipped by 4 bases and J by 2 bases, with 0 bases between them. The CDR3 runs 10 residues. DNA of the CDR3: TGTGCCAGCAGTGCCTACGAGCAGTACTTC. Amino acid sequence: CASSAYEQYF.

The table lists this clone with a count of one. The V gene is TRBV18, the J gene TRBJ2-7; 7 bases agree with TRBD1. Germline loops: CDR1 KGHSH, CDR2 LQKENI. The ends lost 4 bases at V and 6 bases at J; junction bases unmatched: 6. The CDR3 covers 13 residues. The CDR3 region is CASSLIDRAEQYF. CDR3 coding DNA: TGTGCCAGCTCACTCATAGACAGGGCCGAGCAGTACTTC.

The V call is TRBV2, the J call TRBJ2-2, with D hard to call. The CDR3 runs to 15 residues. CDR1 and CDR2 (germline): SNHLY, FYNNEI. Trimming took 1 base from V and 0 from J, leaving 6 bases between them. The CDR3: CASSEVRPNTGELFF. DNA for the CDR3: TGTGCCAGCAGTGAAGTGCGCCCGAACACCGGGGAGCTGTTTTTT.